The present T cell receptor (beta chain) was sequenced within a study of blood T cell repertoires in COVID-19. Study details: Samples taken during acute and convalescent COVID-19 were collected in the United States, Italy and Spain. Sources were T cells, B-cell-depleted T cells, or PBMCs; the material itself was cDNA or gDNA.

Sequencing was performed with immunoSEQ multiplex PCR; in TCRdb, only in-frame clones are kept and a portion is missing. The data show roughly 43,000 clones, with around 85% seen just once and roughly an eighth held by the top ten. Trimming removed 2 bases at V and 7 bases at J, with 9 bases between. The CDR3 extends over 13 amino acids. Germline CDR1 and CDR2: MGHRA and YSYEKL. The sequencing sample was made of peripheral blood. The TCR comes from a human donor in a cohort sampled during active COVID-19. V usage is TRBV4-1 and J usage is TRBJ1-5; D ambiguous. The CDR3 bases are TGCGCCAGCAGCCAAACCGGGGAACAGCCCCAGCATTTT. Its translation is CASSQTGEQPQHF.